These 32 T cell receptor beta chains came from one sample sequenced in a study of T-cell memory formation after mild COVID-19. MiXCR, applied by TCRdb to the 5' RACE reads, yields one record per CDR3 protein. Of hundreds of thousands of distinct CDR3 sequences in the sample, approximately 23% were seen once. Specimen: PBMCs or a T cell subset sorted from them (not recorded which). The receptors were sampled from an adult woman who had mild COVID-19 (a few samples of this study predate the infection). Cell type and time point are not known.

This clonotype has a handful of counts. The gene calls are TRBV7-6 and TRBJ2-3; maybe TRBD1 (6 bases). Germline CDR1 reads SGHVS; CDR2 reads FNYEAQ. Between the trimmed V and J ends, which lost 5 bases and 6 bases, there was a span of 21 bases. The CDR3 consists of 16 residues. CDR3 amino acids: CASSPRYQGQRDTQYF. The CDR3 nucleotides read TGTGCCAGCAGCCCGCGATACCAAGGACAGAGGGATACGCAGTATTTT. The complete variable domain, with remaining parts taken from reference TRBV7-6 and TRBJ2-3, reads GAGVSQSPRYKVTKRGQDVALRCDPISGHVSLYWYRQALGQGPEFLTYFNYEAQQDKSGLPNDRFSAERPEGSISTLTIQRTEQRDSAMYRCASSPRYQGQRDTQYFGPGTRLTVL.

The table lists this clonotype with many counts. The chain joins TRBV6-2 or TRBV6-3 to TRBJ2-7; TRBD1 matches at 11 bases. Per germline, CDR1 MNHEY and CDR2 SVGEGT. The CDR3 totals 14 residues. Losses at the gene ends were 2 bases for V and 3 bases for J; bases not matched to a gene: 0. The CDR3 DNA is TGTGCCAGCAGTTACGGGACAGGGGGCTACGAGCAGTACTTC. This gives the protein CASSYGTGGYEQYF.

About this clonotype: Sequence at one end of the junction differs from germline and may be a read error. This rearrangement joins TRBV25-1 to TRBJ2-7, with TRBD1 matching 9 bases. CDR1 is MGHDK and CDR2 is SYGVNS in the germline V gene. This CDR3 region has 12 residues. The chain's CDR3 is CASSGGQGGQHF. The CDR3 DNA reads as TGTGCCAGCAGCGGGGGACAGGGAGGTCAGCACTTC.

CDR3 amino acids: CASSDEGRQGGELFF. Written as DNA, the CDR3 is TGTGCCAGCAGCGACGAAGGACGGCAGGGCGGGGAGCTGTTTTTT. V and J are TRBV9 and TRBJ2-2; D perhaps matches TRBD1 (5 bases). The germline V gene has CDR1 SGDLS and CDR2 YYNGEE. The CDR3 loop spans 15 amino acids. The V end lost 3 bases, the J end lost 7 bases, and 16 bases lay between the germline ends.

The chain links TRBV18 to TRBJ2-5, with 9 bases identical to TRBD2. The trim removed 4 bases at V and 5 bases at J, leaving 14 bases unmatched. CDR1 is KGHSH, CDR2 LQKENI, per germline. The CDR3 is 17 amino acids. In DNA form, the CDR3 reads TGTGCCAGCTCACAAATCGGGACTAGCCTAGCAGGGGAGACCCAGTACTTC. Amino acid sequence: CASSQIGTSLAGETQYF.

The chain carries TRBV5-5 and TRBJ2-7; D remains ambiguous. Trimming removed 2 bases from V and 5 bases from J, with 17 bases in between. CDR1 SGHKS and CDR2 YYEKEE come from the germline V gene (reference sequence). The CDR3 is made up of 15 amino acids. The CDR3: CASSFRMGVVDEQYF. The CDR3 DNA is TGTGCCAGCAGCTTCCGTATGGGTGTCGTCGACGAGCAGTACTTC. The full variable domain, completed using reference TRBV5-5 and TRBJ2-7, is DAGVTQSPTHLIKTRGQQVTLRCSPISGHKSVSWYQQVLGQGPQFIFQYYEKEERGRGNFPDRFSARQFPNYSSELNVNALLLGDSALYLCASSFRMGVVDEQYFGPGTRLTVT.

The V gene is TRBV5-1, the J gene TRBJ2-5, with no clear D. CDR1 and CDR2 (germline): SGHRS, YFSETQ. V dropped 0 bases and J dropped 0 bases, with 9 bases sitting between them. The CDR3 totals 15 residues. The CDR3 sequence is CASSLEDGHQETQYF. The CDR3 nucleotides read TGCGCCAGCAGCTTGGAAGACGGTCACCAAGAGACCCAGTACTTC.

There are many counts of this clonotype. The chain recombines TRBV12-3 or TRBV12-4 with TRBJ2-5; D remains unclear. The V gene lost 1 base and the J gene lost 3 bases, with 6 bases spanning the gap. The CDR3 covers 13 residues. CDR3 in amino acids: CASSLGRKETQYF. CDR3 coding DNA: TGTGCCAGCAGTTTAGGCAGAAAAGAGACCCAGTACTTC.

The genes are TRBV20-1 and TRBJ2-7; 7 positions agree with TRBD1. CDR1 and CDR2 from the germline V gene are DFQATT and SNEGSKA (reference sequence). The trim removed 2 bases at V and 3 bases at J, leaving 4 bases unmatched. The CDR3 sequence is 13 residues long. CDR3 sequence: CSARTDRLYEQYF. For the CDR3, the DNA is TGCAGTGCTAGAACGGACAGGCTCTACGAGCAGTACTTC.

The chain joins TRBV6-6 to TRBJ1-5; no clear D. This CDR3 comprises 14 residues. The germline V and J ends were trimmed by 5 bases and 5 bases, with 13 bases remaining between them. Germline V gene lookup returns CDR1 MNHNY and CDR2 SVGAGI (reference sequence). CDR3 loop: CASSKWGNDQPQHF. The CDR3 DNA reads TGTGCCAGCAGTAAATGGGGAAACGATCAGCCCCAGCATTTT.

This clonotype was detected many times. The chain employs TRBV7-6 and TRBJ1-5, with D unresolved. The CDR3 is 13 amino acids. The germline V gene has CDR1 SGHVS and CDR2 FNYEAQ. Trimming shortened V by 4 bases and J by 6 bases, and 10 bases separated the two germline ends. The DNA for the CDR3 is TGTGCCAGCAGCTCCGATCTGGGTCAGCCCCAGCATTTT. It translates to CASSSDLGQPQHF.

The chain combines TRBV5-4 with TRBJ2-3; D unclear. Germline CDR1 reads SGHNT; CDR2 reads YYREEE (reference sequence). V lost 4 bases and J 3 bases, leaving 9 bases between the germline ends. The CDR3 consists of 13 residues. CDR3 sequence: CASSVIKTDTQYF. CDR3 bases: TGTGCCAGCAGCGTCATCAAGACAGATACGCAGTATTTT. The full variable domain, its missing parts supplied by reference TRBV5-4 and TRBJ2-3, is ETGVTQSPTHLIKTRGQQVTLRCSSQSGHNTVSWYQQALGQGPQFIFQYYREEENGRGNFPPRFSGLQFPNYSSELNVNALELDDSALYLCASSVIKTDTQYFGPGTRLTVL.

In DNA, the CDR3 is TGTGCCAGCAGTCACGGGGCAAGCAATCAGCCCCAGCATTTT. Amino acids: CASSHGASNQPQHF. The J gene is TRBJ1-5, the V gene TRBV12-3 or TRBV12-4; D possibly corresponds to TRBD1 (5 bases). The germline V and J ends were trimmed by 5 bases and 1 base, with 9 bases remaining between them. The CDR3 totals 14 residues.

This clonotype was seen more than once but under ten times. The chain employs TRBV6-4 and TRBJ1-1; a weak D match, TRBD1 (6 bases). In germline, CDR1 is MRHNA, CDR2 SNTAGT. The CDR3 contains 15 residues. V gave up 2 bases and J gave up 1 base, with 11 bases separating them. This CDR3 is CASSDRKGGNTEAFF. The CDR3 bases are TGTGCCAGCAGTGACCGGAAAGGGGGGAACACTGAAGCTTTCTTT.

This clonotype has a single count. Germline is not matched at one junction end, which may reflect a read error. The V call is TRBV20-1, the J call TRBJ1-1; D may be TRBD1 (6 bases). Germline lookup yields CDR1 DFQATT and CDR2 SNEGSKA (reference sequence). This CDR3 region has 13 residues. The CDR3 nucleotides read TGCAGTGCTAGCGGGGGGGCGAACACTGAAACTTTCTTT. Encoded protein: CSASGGANTETFF.

This clonotype was counted only a few times. The rearrangement links TRBV7-8 to TRBJ2-1; D may be TRBD2 (6 bases). The CDR3 covers 16 residues. CDR1 SGHVS and CDR2 FQNEAQ come from the germline V gene. V lost 5 bases and J lost 6, with 20 bases in between. The CDR3 loop is CASSPGMRDWGNEQFF. CDR3 DNA: TGTGCCAGCAGCCCCGGTATGAGGGACTGGGGCAATGAGCAGTTCTTC.

Only a few counts were recorded for this clonotype. The rearrangement uses TRBV7-9 and TRBJ2-1; 15 bases agree with TRBD2. This CDR3 has 21 amino acids. Germline V CDR1 and CDR2: SEHNR, FQNEAQ (reference sequence). Trimming cost V 5 bases and J 1 base; bases outside gene matches: 15. DNA for the CDR3: TGTGCCAGCAGCCAATTCTCGGGACTAGCGGGAGGTATAACATCCTACAATGAGCAGTTCTTC. This encodes CASSQFSGLAGGITSYNEQFF.

This chain links TRBV3-1 with TRBJ2-7; D might be TRBD1 (6 bases). Germline CDR1 is LGHDT and CDR2 is YNNKEL (reference sequence). Trimming shortened V by 2 bases and J by 6 bases, and 14 bases separated the two germline ends. This CDR3 comprises 14 residues. The CDR3 region is CASSQTGFRGEQYF. CDR3 DNA sequence: TGTGCCAGCAGCCAAACAGGGTTCCGGGGCGAGCAGTACTTC.

This clonotype has just a few counts. The genes are TRBV5-5 and TRBJ1-5; D unclear. In germline, CDR1 is SGHKS, CDR2 YYEKEE (reference sequence). Trimming left V 3 bases short and J 3 bases short, with 10 bases between. The length of the CDR3 is 14 residues. CDR3 loop: CASSWAAANQPQHF. The DNA of the CDR3 is TGTGCCAGCAGCTGGGCGGCGGCCAATCAGCCCCAGCATTTT.

This sequence joins TRBV6-5 and TRBJ1-4, with TRBD1 as a possible D gene (5 bases). This CDR3 is built from 16 residues. Germline CDR1 is MNHEY and CDR2 is SVGAGI. Trimming took off 2 bases at V and 4 bases at J, with 14 bases between the two ends. The CDR3 nucleotides read TGTGCCAGCAGTTACCACCCCGGCAGGGTTAATGAAAAACTGTTTTTT. Protein: CASSYHPGRVNEKLFF.

V gene TRBV29-1 combines with J gene TRBJ1-5, with D unresolved. This CDR3 contains 14 residues. V was shortened by 4 bases and J by 0 bases, with 10 bases between the two germline ends. Germline V gives CDR1 SQVTM, CDR2 ANQGSEA. The CDR3 DNA reads as TGCAGCGTTGGAGAGGCAAATAGCAATCAGCCCCAGCATTTT. It translates to CSVGEANSNQPQHF. The variable domain in full, with the rest retrieved from reference TRBV29-1 and TRBJ1-5, is SAVISQKPSRDICQRGTSLTIQCQVDSQVTMMFWYRQQPGQSLTLIATANQGSEATYESGFVIDKFPISRPNLTFSTLTVSNMSPEDSSIYLCSVGEANSNQPQHFGDGTRLSIL.

The chain joins TRBV6-5 to TRBJ2-7; 11 nucleotides line up with TRBD2. This CDR3 is 17 amino acids long. Germline CDR1 and CDR2: MNHEY and SVGAGI. Germline trimming cut 2 bases from V and 4 bases from J; bases unmatched to any gene: 10. CDR3: CASSYAPPSGGIYEQYF. CDR3 DNA sequence: TGTGCCAGCAGTTACGCCCCCCCTAGCGGGGGGATATACGAGCAGTACTTC.

This clonotype occurred a few times. The V gene is TRBV9, the J gene TRBJ2-6, with D possibly being TRBD2 (6 bases). Germline assignment: CDR1 SGDLS and CDR2 YYNGEE. Trimming removed 3 bases at V and 4 bases at J, with 20 bases between. The CDR3 is 18 amino acids. CDR3 nucleotide sequence: TGTGCCAGCAGCGCCAGCGGACGGGGGAGGATAGGGGCCAACGTCCTGACTTTC. This codes for CASSASGRGRIGANVLTF.

This sequence joins TRBV6-5 and TRBJ2-3; no clear D. Germline V gene data show CDR1 as MNHEY and CDR2 as SVGAGI. The V end lost 7 bases, the J end lost 0 bases, and 11 bases lay between the germline ends. There are 14 residues in the CDR3. The CDR3 DNA reads TGTGCCAGCACATCGGGCACCAGCACAGATACGCAGTATTTT. Encoded protein: CASTSGTSTDTQYF.

This clonotype appeared a few times. The chain combines TRBV25-1 with TRBJ1-2; a possible D gene is TRBD1 (5 bases). The CDR3 totals 15 residues. Deletions cut 0 bases from V and 0 bases from J, with 8 bases between. From germline, CDR1 is MGHDK and CDR2 SYGVNS. The CDR3 nucleotides are TGTGCCAGCAGTGAATACAGGGCGTCTAACTATGGCTACACCTTC. This translates into CASSEYRASNYGYTF.

This sequence joins TRBV3-1 and TRBJ2-7, with D possibly matching TRBD1 (6 bases). Germline V gene lookup returns CDR1 LGHDT and CDR2 YNNKEL (reference sequence). The CDR3 sequence is 16 residues long. V lost 4 bases, J lost 3 bases, and 19 bases lay in between. The CDR3 here is CASSRRTGTWVYEQYF. The CDR3 DNA follows: TGTGCCAGCAGCCGAAGAACGGGGACATGGGTCTACGAGCAGTACTTC.

This chain joins TRBV6-6 and TRBJ1-2; a possible D gene is TRBD1 (6 bases). V was clipped by 6 bases and J by 3 bases, with 17 bases between them. This CDR3 spans 15 amino acids. The germline gives CDR1 MNHNY, CDR2 SVGAGI (reference sequence). CDR3 in DNA: TGTGCCAGCAGCCCTAATGTCGGGGGCTACTATGGCTACACCTTC. Amino acids: CASSPNVGGYYGYTF.

This clonotype was counted a single time. The chain uses TRBV6-2 or TRBV6-3 and TRBJ2-3; 9 bases fit TRBD2. V lost 8 bases, J lost 3 bases, and 6 bases stayed unmatched. CDR1 is MNHEY and CDR2 is SVGEGT in the germline V gene. This CDR3 spans 14 amino acids. CDR3 nucleotide sequence: TGTGCCAGCGGGCGGGAGGGCCCTACAGATACGCAGTATTTT. Protein: CASGREGPTDTQYF.

This clonotype turned up a few times. The V gene is TRBV2, the J gene TRBJ1-2; D is unresolved. CDR3 length equals 17 residues. The germline V gene has CDR1 SNHLY and CDR2 FYNNEI. The V end was cut by 3 bases, the J end by 2 bases, with 19 bases between. CDR3 residues: CASSDGYDIDVNYGYTF. For the CDR3, the DNA is TGTGCCAGCAGTGACGGCTACGATATAGATGTCAACTATGGCTACACCTTC.

The V call is TRBV5-4, the J call TRBJ2-3; a weak D match, TRBD1 (5 bases). Trimming shortened V by 1 base and J by 0 bases, and 9 bases separated the two germline ends. From germline, CDR1 is SGHNT and CDR2 YYREEE (reference sequence). The CDR3 is 15 amino acids. The CDR3 DNA reads TGTGCCAGCAGCTTGCAGGGTGAAAGCACAGATACGCAGTATTTT. Translating gives CASSLQGESTDTQYF.

The chain combines TRBV5-1 with TRBJ2-7; 7 bases are a match to TRBD2. V gave up 4 bases and J gave up 2 bases; unmatched junction bases: 6. Germline V lookup: CDR1 SGHRS, CDR2 YFSETQ. This CDR3 is 14 amino acids long. The CDR3 sequence: CASSPMGGAYEQYF. In DNA form, the CDR3 reads TGCGCCAGCAGCCCGATGGGGGGGGCCTACGAGCAGTACTTC. The full variable domain, its missing parts supplied by reference TRBV5-1 and TRBJ2-7, is KAGVTQTPRYLIKTRGQQVTLSCSPISGHRSVSWYQQTPGQGLQFLFEYFSETQRNKGNFPGRFSGRQFSNSRSEMNVSTLELGDSALYLCASSPMGGAYEQYFGPGTRLTVT.

The sample holds a few counts of this clonotype. In nucleotides, the CDR3 is TGTGCCAGCAGTTGGGCAGGTCGGGGGAAGCTGTTTTTT. Translated: CASSWAGRGKLFF. The rearrangement links TRBV12-3 or TRBV12-4 to TRBJ2-2; D is perhaps TRBD2 (6 bases). The CDR3 runs to 13 residues. V dropped 4 bases and J dropped 12 bases, with 15 bases sitting between them.